This is a list of T cell receptor beta chains from one sample in a study of shared clonotypes between healthy human individuals. Repertoires were generated with immunoSEQ multiplex PCR, while TCRdb's copy carries only in-frame clones and drops some. This sample has around 88,000 clones, with approximately 63% found just once. Sequencing was done on a sample of memory CD8+ T cells sorted from blood. The source is a man aged 30 to 39 in good health. Both conserved end residues are part of each CDR3. The D gene is left open where the match is weak. Not all rows give a size; the values are once, few, many and, for expanded clones, a class.

d_gene	j_gene	len	v_gene	abundance	CDR3nt	CDR3aa
.	TRBJ2-2	13	TRBV7-3	many	TGTGCCAGCAGGGCAAATCCCACCGGGGAGCTGTTTTTT	CASRANPTGELFF
.	TRBJ2-1	16	TRBV7-8	few	TGTGCCAGCAGCGCCGATGAGAGGGCGGCTTACAATGAGCAGTTCTTC	CASSADERAAYNEQFF
TRBD1	TRBJ2-3	23	TRBV27	.	TGTGCCAGCGCCCCCAGGGACAGGGGACCGTCGAGCCTTAGGGGGAGGGCCGTAGATACGCAGTATTTT	CASAPRDRGPSSLRGRAVDTQYF
TRBD1	TRBJ1-2	14	TRBV5-6	many	TGTGCCAGCAGCTTGGTCGTGACAGGGGAAAGCTACACCTTC	CASSLVVTGESYTF
.	TRBJ2-7	16	TRBV2	many	TGTGCCAGCAGTGCAAGCCGGGACAAAAACAAACACGAGCAGTACTTC	CASSASRDKNKHEQYF
.	TRBJ2-7	13	TRBV10-3	.	TGTGCCATCAGTCAAGGACTGGTGTACGAGCAGTACTTC	CAISQGLVYEQYF
TRBD1	TRBJ2-3	15	TRBV13	.	TGTGCCAGCAGCTTGAAAGGGGGCGGCACAGATACGCAGTATTTT	CASSLKGGGTDTQYF
.	TRBJ2-7	14	TRBV28	.	TGTGCCAGCAGCCGGACCTTGGGTCTCTACGAGCAGTACTTC	CASSRTLGLYEQYF
.	TRBJ1-1	14	TRBV16	.	TGTGCCAGCAGCCGAGGGCAGGGGAACACTGAAGCTTTCTTT	CASSRGQGNTEAFF
.	TRBJ2-7	15	TRBV6-1	.	TGTGCCAGCAGTGAACCAGTGGGCAGCACCTACGAGCAGTACTTC	CASSEPVGSTYEQYF
TRBD1	TRBJ1-3	16	TRBV5-1	.	TGCGCCAGCAGCTTCGGGACAGGGGGCTTTGGAAACACCATATATTTT	CASSFGTGGFGNTIYF
.	TRBJ1-2	11	TRBV7-4	.	TGTGCCAGCAGTCGGGTATATGGCTACACCTTC	CASSRVYGYTF
.	TRBJ1-5	13	TRBV6-1	many	TGTGCCATATCGGGTGAGGGCTATCAGCCCCAGCATTTT	CAISGEGYQPQHF
.	TRBJ2-7	11	TRBV20-1	.	TGCAGTGCACGCCGGGACTACGAGCAGTACTTC	CSARRDYEQYF
.	TRBJ2-2	15	TRBV6-6	.	TGTGCCAGCACACGGGGGCAGGATGGCACCGGGGAGCTGTTTTTT	CASTRGQDGTGELFF
TRBD1	TRBJ2-5	13	TRBV2	.	TGTGCCAGCAGCACCACCACAGGGGGGACCCAGTACTTC	CASSTTTGGTQYF
TRBD1	TRBJ1-5	15	TRBV19	.	TGTGCCAGTATATTGGGACAGGGTTACAATCAGCCCCAGCATTTT	CASILGQGYNQPQHF
TRBD1	TRBJ2-3	17	TRBV4-3	.	TGCGCCAGCAGCCAATTACACCGGGACAGGGGATTCGACACGCAGTATTTT	CASSQLHRDRGFDTQYF
TRBD1	TRBJ2-7	16	TRBV29-1	many	TGCAGCGTTGAGGACAGGGGAGGTGGGGGACCCTACGAGCAGTACTTC	CSVEDRGGGGPYEQYF
.	TRBJ2-1	15	TRBV27	.	TGTGCCAGCAGTTTCGGGACTTACGCCTACAATGAGCAGTTCTTC	CASSFGTYAYNEQFF
TRBD1	TRBJ2-7	14	TRBV13	.	TGTGCCAGCAGCGACCGGGACAGGGTGTACGAGCAGTACTTC	CASSDRDRVYEQYF
TRBD2	TRBJ2-1	17	TRBV4-3	.	TGCGCCAGCAGCCCTGCTGGTCTAGCGGTCTCCTACAATGAGCAGTTCTTC	CASSPAGLAVSYNEQFF
TRBD1	TRBJ2-7	15	TRBV6-4	.	TGTGCCAGCAGTGAGGGACAGGGGGCTCCCTACGAGCAGTACTTC	CASSEGQGAPYEQYF
.	TRBJ1-4	13	TRBV27	.	TGTGCCAGCAGCGACGACAGACGTGAAAAACTGTTTTTT	CASSDDRREKLFF
TRBD2	TRBJ2-3	16	TRBV4-2	.	TGTGCCAGCAGCCAACAAACTAGCGGGAGTACAGATACGCAGTATTTT	CASSQQTSGSTDTQYF
.	TRBJ1-1	15	TRBV11-2	.	TGTGCCAGCAGCGCCGGCGGGATCCTGAACACTGAAGCTTTCTTT	CASSAGGILNTEAFF
.	TRBJ2-5	15	TRBV19	.	TGTGCCAGTAGTACATCCTCGGAGGAGCAAGAGACCCAGTACTTC	CASSTSSEEQETQYF
.	TRBJ2-1	15	TRBV6-4	few	TGTGCCAGCAGTGACTCTACTAGTGGGTACAATGAGCAGTTCTTC	CASSDSTSGYNEQFF
TRBD2	TRBJ2-7	13	TRBV6-6	once	TGTGCCAGCAGCCTAGCGGGAGCGTACGAGCAGTACTTC	CASSLAGAYEQYF
TRBD2	TRBJ2-5	17	TRBV7-1	.	TGTGCCAGCAGCCCACCTGTCGAGGCGGGAGTTGCAGAGACCCAGTACTTC	CASSPPVEAGVAETQYF
.	TRBJ2-2	13	TRBV7-8	.	TGTGCCAGCAGCCTCCTCAGAGGTGGGGAGCTGTTTTTT	CASSLLRGGELFF
.	TRBJ2-5	13	TRBV5-1	once	TGCGCCAGCAGCTTGGAACGTCCAGAGACCCAGTACTTC	CASSLERPETQYF
.	TRBJ2-7	15	TRBV5-1	.	TGCGCCAGCAGCCTTGCAGGGGCCTACAGGGAAGAGCAGTACTTC	CASSLAGAYREEQYF
.	TRBJ2-5	15	TRBV6-6	.	TGTGCCAGCAGTTACTCGCCCGGGGGAGAAGAGACCCAGTACTTC	CASSYSPGGEETQYF
.	TRBJ1-2	12	TRBV6-6	.	TGTGCCAGCAGTAAAGACAGCTATGGCTACACCTTC	CASSKDSYGYTF
.	TRBJ1-5	14	TRBV27	.	TGTGCCAGCAGTTTAAGGGGGAACAATCAGCCCCAGCATTTT	CASSLRGNNQPQHF
.	TRBJ2-2	14	TRBV27	few	TGTGCCAGCAGCAGACAGTTGAACACCGGGGAGCTGTTTTTT	CASSRQLNTGELFF
.	TRBJ1-1	13	TRBV28	.	TGTGCCAGCAGCTCCCCGAGGGCGATGTTCGCTTTCTTT	CASSSPRAMFAFF
.	TRBJ2-3	14	TRBV5-1	.	TGCGCCAGCAGCTTGATCAGGAGCACAGATACGCAGTATTTT	CASSLIRSTDTQYF
.	TRBJ2-2	14	TRBV7-6	many	TGTGCCAGCAGCCCTTCTCCCGTGGGCGGGGAGCTGTTTTTT	CASSPSPVGGELFF
.	TRBJ2-1	16	TRBV5-1	few	TGCGCCAGCAGCTTGGACCCCGCACGCGGCCACAATGAGCAGTTCTTC	CASSLDPARGHNEQFF
.	TRBJ2-3	14	TRBV7-2	.	TGTGCCAGCAGCTTTGAGGGTCTTTCAGATACGCAGTATTTT	CASSFEGLSDTQYF
.	TRBJ1-4	11	TRBV20-1	.	TGCAGTGCTTCCTCGGGCGAAAAACTGTTTTTT	CSASSGEKLFF
.	TRBJ2-7	12	TRBV28	.	TGTGCCAGCAGTTTAGACGACTACGAGCAGTACTTC	CASSLDDYEQYF
TRBD1	TRBJ1-2	14	TRBV27	.	TGTGCCAGCAGGGCGACAGGGAGGGACTATGGCTACACCTTC	CASRATGRDYGYTF
TRBD2	TRBJ2-6	22	TRBV15	.	TGTGCCACCAGCAGAGATCTGGTAACTAGCGGGATCCCGGACTCTGGGGCCAACGTCCTGACTTTC	CATSRDLVTSGIPDSGANVLTF
.	TRBJ2-3	15	TRBV9	.	TGTGCCAGCAGTCCTTGGGGCGGTGTGACTGATACGCAGTATTTT	CASSPWGGVTDTQYF
TRBD1	TRBJ2-7	15	TRBV7-8	.	TGTGCCAGCAGTTCAAGGGGGCTAGCTCCCTACGAGCAGTACTTC	CASSSRGLAPYEQYF
TRBD2	TRBJ2-1	16	TRBV10-2	few	TGCGCCAGCAGTGAGTTAACTAGCGGGTTGTACAATGAGCAGTTCTTC	CASSELTSGLYNEQFF
TRBD1	TRBJ1-2	15	TRBV6-5	.	TGTGCCAGCAGTTCAAGGACAGGGACAGGCTATGGCTACACCTTC	CASSSRTGTGYGYTF
.	TRBJ2-1	16	TRBV11-2	many	TGTGCCAGCAGCCTATTAGAGGCGGCCTCCTACAATGAGCAGTTCTTC	CASSLLEAASYNEQFF
.	TRBJ2-5	17	TRBV4-3	few	TGCGCCAGCAGCCAAGTATCGAGTTCCGGGGGACAAGAGACCCAGTACTTC	CASSQVSSSGGQETQYF
.	TRBJ2-1	19	TRBV4-3	.	TGCGCCAGCAGCCAAGATGGTAGCAGGGCCGGACGACACCACAATGAGCAGTTCTTC	CASSQDGSRAGRHHNEQFF
.	TRBJ2-2	17	TRBV11-2	.	TGTGCCAGCAGCTTAGATTCGGGACGGACGAACACCGGGGAGCTGTTTTTT	CASSLDSGRTNTGELFF
.	TRBJ1-5	15	TRBV7-2	.	TGTGCCAGCAGCGCGTGGGCCTATAGCAATCAGCCCCAGCATTTT	CASSAWAYSNQPQHF
TRBD2	TRBJ2-2	17	TRBV28	.	TGTGCCAGCATAACTAGCGGGAGGGCCTGGACCACCGGGGAGCTGTTTTTT	CASITSGRAWTTGELFF